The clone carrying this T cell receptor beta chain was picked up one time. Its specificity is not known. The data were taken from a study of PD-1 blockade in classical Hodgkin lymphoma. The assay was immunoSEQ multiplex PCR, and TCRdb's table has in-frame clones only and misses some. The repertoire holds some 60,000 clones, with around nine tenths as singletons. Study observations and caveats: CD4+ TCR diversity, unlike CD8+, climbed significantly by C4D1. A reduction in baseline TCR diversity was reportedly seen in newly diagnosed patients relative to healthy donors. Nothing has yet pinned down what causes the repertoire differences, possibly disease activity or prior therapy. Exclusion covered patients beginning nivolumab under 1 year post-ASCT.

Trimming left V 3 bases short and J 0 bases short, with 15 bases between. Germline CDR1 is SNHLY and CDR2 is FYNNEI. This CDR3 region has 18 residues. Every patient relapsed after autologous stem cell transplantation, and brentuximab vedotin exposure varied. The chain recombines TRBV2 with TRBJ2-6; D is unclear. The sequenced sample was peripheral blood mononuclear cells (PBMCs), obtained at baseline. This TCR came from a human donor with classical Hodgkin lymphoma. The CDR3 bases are TGTGCCAGCAGTGAGCCGGAGAATTTTAACTCTGGGGCCAACGTCCTGACTTTC. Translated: CASSEPENFNSGANVLTF.